Below, one TCR beta chain is given with its context. This clonotype was counted at least ten times. Its antigen has not been determined. The input lacks base qualities; no much larger clone sits a single base away. Ficoll-Paque density gradient centrifugation was the method used to isolate PBMCs. Per the germline V gene, ENHRY is the CDR1 and SYGVKD is the CDR2. V is pared back by 1 base and J by 0 bases, with 4 bases lying between the germline termini. The CDR3 goes from the cysteine to the phenylalanine over 13 residues. The retained sequence is limited to the CDR3, 39 bases, with the frame set at the first base. This sample stems from a study of T-cell memory formation after mild COVID-19 (dated by TCRdb to the early 2020s). Regarding the research as a whole: TCR sequence clusters from the two donors were found to be largely donor specific. In a couple of donors, T-cell clones that expanded and contracted after mild COVID-19 were tracked by sequencing TCRalpha and TCRbeta repertoires over time. The cohort was made up of two young adult volunteers, one female and one male, who were previously healthy.

Points the paper makes about the study in general: Clones contracting from day 15 to 85 had balanced CD4/CD8 phenotypes, while a second wave expanding from day 15 to 37 was biased towards CD4+. The detection of some responding clones in pre-infection memory suggests that pre-existing cross-reactive memory T cells joined the SARS-CoV-2 response. SARS-CoV-2 specificity was not confirmed for the second-wave clones peaking on day 37. Only two mild cases were covered by the study, and larger cohorts that include severe cases with pre-infection samples were considered necessary. Contracting CD4+ clones appeared mostly in the CM and EM memory subsets, whereas CD8+ clones were enriched in EMRA.

Data came from an Illumina NovaSeq 6000. cDNA libraries for TCRalpha and TCRbeta were prepared by 5'RACE using constant-segment primers, with sample barcodes and unique molecular identifiers added. RNA was extracted from every sample with Trizol reagent. Amplification of the libraries took two PCR steps, and the second step added a second sample barcode plus Illumina TruSeq adapters. Libraries were sequenced on an Illumina NovaSeq with 2 x 150 bp paired-end reads. In the original analysis: Reads were demultiplexed and collapsed into UMI-guided consensus sequences with migec v1.2.7. Using mixcr v2.1.11, UMI consensuses were aligned to TRA and TRB V and J templates and then assembled into clonotypes. A clonotype was counted as expanded or contracted only when both edgeR and NoisET called the clonotype significant, with the noise models trained on biological replicates. edgeR calls used a false discovery rate-adjusted p below 0.01 and a log2 fold-change threshold of 1. PCA with hierarchical clustering of max-normalized trajectories of the 1000 most abundant clonotypes was used as exploratory dynamics analysis. Separately sequenced CD4+ and CD8+ repertoires were used to assign the CD4 or CD8 phenotype of responding clones. TCRdb reworked the public reads: Q25 trimming with fastp, MiXCR clone assembly, productive beta chains retained. Entries are consolidated by CDR3 protein sequence, retaining the most common genes and DNA. These V and J calls originate from TCRdb's pipeline instead of the authors' own analysis. The sample records 200,000 to 300,000 distinct CDR3 sequences, over 15% of which are singletons. Jointly, the top ten make up 20% to 25% of the sample.

Rearrangement joined TRBV10-3 to TRBJ2-7; no D segment can be confidently identified. The sequence was obtained from a man aged 18 to 29 who had mild COVID-19 (a few samples of this study predate the infection). The sample titles of this study are shuffled in the database, so cell type and time point are left out; the donor was told from shared clones. The sequenced material came from PBMCs or a T cell subset sorted from them (not recorded which). CDR3 sequence: CAISEFTSYEQYF. The sequenced DNA is TGTGCCATCAGTGAGTTCACCTCCTACGAGCAGTACTTC.